A single sample is the source of the 2 T cell receptor beta chains below, sequenced in a study of immune evolution from preneoplasia to lung adenocarcinoma. The method was immunoSEQ multiplex PCR; TCRdb's version includes in-frame clones alone and lacks a portion of them. The repertoire holds approximately 6,000 clones, with over 80% as singletons. The source material was FFPE lung adenocarcinoma in situ tissue. The receptor source for this set is a donor aged 70 or older with lung adenocarcinoma.

The chain is built from TRBV11-2 and TRBJ2-1, with 9 nucleotides matching TRBD1. V shed 2 bases and J 6 bases; nucleotides not matched to a gene: 2. Germline assignment: CDR1 SGHAT and CDR2 FQNNGV. The CDR3 runs to 14 residues. Here the CDR3 reads CASSLRQGGNEQFF. The CDR3 nucleotides are TGTGCCAGCAGCTTACGACAGGGGGGCAATGAGCAGTTCTTC.

This clone has only one observation. V gene TRBV21-1 combines with J gene TRBJ1-6. TRBV21-1 has pseudogene status. CDR3 length: 18 amino acids. CDR3 nucleotides: TGTGCCAGCAGCCGAGGCGGCGGTCGTGCACCCTATAATTCACCCCTCCACTTT. It specifies CASSRGGGRAPYNSPLHF.